The source of this T cell receptor beta chain is a study of sequential checkpoint blockade in melanoma. As for the study in general: First-line arms were nivolumab then ipilimumab, or the reverse, randomized 1:1. DNA from more than 75 pretreatment tumor samples underwent TCRβ immunosequencing. Under 25 patients had matched tumor biopsies before treatment and at week 13 after nivolumab or ipilimumab alone.

Method: immunoSEQ multiplex PCR; TCRdb's copy keeps in-frame clones and lacks some. Of some 2,200 clones detected, around 15% appear once; the ten largest clones hold 18%. Study-level results: T-cell fraction and clonality followed PD-L1 and CD8+ counts, not mutational load.

Within the sample, this clone is medium-sized. The target antigen is unknown. The CDR3 is made up of 14 amino acids. Germline V lookup: CDR1 SGHNT, CDR2 YENEEA. V gave up 6 bases and J gave up 3 bases, with 11 bases separating them. The treatment: randomized to nivolumab then ipilimumab (arm A) or the reverse (arm B). The specimen was tumor tissue (inferred from file names), collected from a patient given nivolumab and ipilimumab in sequence. V usage is TRBV11-3 and J usage is TRBJ1-4, with D unresolved. The sequence was collected from a human donor with melanoma. The CDR3 DNA sequence: TGTGCCAGCAGTTCTAGGAGGTCTAATGAAAAACTGTTTTTT. Amino acid sequence: CASSSRRSNEKLFF.